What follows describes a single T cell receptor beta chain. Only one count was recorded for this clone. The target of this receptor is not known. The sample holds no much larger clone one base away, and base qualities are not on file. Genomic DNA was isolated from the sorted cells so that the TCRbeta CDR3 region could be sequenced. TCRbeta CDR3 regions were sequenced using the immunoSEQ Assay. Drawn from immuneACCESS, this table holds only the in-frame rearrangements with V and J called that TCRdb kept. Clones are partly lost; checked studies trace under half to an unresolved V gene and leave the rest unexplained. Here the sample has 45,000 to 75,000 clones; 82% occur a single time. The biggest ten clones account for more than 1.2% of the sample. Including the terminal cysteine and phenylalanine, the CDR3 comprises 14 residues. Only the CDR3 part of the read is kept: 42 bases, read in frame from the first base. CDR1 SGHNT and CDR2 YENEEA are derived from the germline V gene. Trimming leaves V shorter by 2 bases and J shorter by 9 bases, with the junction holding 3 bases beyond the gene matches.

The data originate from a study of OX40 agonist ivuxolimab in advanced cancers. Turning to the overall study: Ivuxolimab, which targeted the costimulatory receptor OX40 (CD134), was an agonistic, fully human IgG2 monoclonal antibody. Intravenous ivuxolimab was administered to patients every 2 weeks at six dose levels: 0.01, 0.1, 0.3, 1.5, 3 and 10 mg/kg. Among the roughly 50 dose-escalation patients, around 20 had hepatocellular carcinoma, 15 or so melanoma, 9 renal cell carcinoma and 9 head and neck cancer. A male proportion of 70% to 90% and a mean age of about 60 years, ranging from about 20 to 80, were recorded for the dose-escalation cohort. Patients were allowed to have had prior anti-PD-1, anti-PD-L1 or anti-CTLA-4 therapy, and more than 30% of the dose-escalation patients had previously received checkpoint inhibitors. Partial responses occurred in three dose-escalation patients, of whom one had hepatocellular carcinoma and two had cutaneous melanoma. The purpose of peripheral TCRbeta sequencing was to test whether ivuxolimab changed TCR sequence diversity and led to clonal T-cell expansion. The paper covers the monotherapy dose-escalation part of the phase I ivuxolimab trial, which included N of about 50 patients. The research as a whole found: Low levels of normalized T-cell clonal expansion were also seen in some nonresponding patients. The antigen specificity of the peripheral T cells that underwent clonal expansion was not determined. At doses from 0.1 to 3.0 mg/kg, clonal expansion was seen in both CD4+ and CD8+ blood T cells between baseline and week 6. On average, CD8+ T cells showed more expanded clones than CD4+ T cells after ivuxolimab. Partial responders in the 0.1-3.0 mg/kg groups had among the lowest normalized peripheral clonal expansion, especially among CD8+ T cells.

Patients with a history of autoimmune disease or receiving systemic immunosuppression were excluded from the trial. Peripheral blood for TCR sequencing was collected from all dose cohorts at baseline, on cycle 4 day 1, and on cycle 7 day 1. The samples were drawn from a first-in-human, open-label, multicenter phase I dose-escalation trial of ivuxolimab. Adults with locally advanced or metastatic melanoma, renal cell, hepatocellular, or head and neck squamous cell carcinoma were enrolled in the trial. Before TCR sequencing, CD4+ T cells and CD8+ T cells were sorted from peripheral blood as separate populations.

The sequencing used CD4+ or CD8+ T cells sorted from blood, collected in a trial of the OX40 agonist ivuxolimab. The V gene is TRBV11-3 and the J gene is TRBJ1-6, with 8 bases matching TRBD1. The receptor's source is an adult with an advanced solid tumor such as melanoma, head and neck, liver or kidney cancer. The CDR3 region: CASSLQGASSPLHF. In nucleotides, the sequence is TGTGCCAGCAGCTTACAGGGGGCAAGTTCACCCCTCCACTTT.